A single sample gave rise to the 3 T cell receptor beta chains below, sequenced in a study of T-cell memory formation after mild COVID-19. TCRdb reprocessed the 5' RACE reads with MiXCR, giving one entry per CDR3 protein. This table has fewer than 15,000 distinct CDR3 sequences, 12% appearing once. Sequenced input: PBMCs or a T cell subset sorted from them (not recorded which). The receptors stem from an adult woman who had mild COVID-19 (a few samples of this study predate the infection). Cell type and time point are not known.

In its sample, this clonotype was seen many times. The chain has TRBV27 and TRBJ2-7; 7 bases fit TRBD1. CDR1 is MNHEY and CDR2 is SMNVEV in the germline V gene (reference sequence). The CDR3 extends over 17 amino acids. Trimming removed 6 bases from V and 1 base from J; junction bases left unmatched: 15. CDR3 coding DNA: TGTGCCAGCAGACGGCGGGCCTCAGGGGGATCGTCCTACGAGCAGTACTTC. This codes for CASRRRASGGSSYEQYF.

The rearrangement uses TRBV4-2 and TRBJ2-1, with a tentative D call TRBD1 (5 bases). The V and J ends lost 4 bases and 8 bases respectively, with 24 bases between them. Per the germline V gene, CDR1 is LGHNA and CDR2 is YNFKEQ. The CDR3 is made up of 17 amino acids. As DNA, the CDR3 is TGTGCCAGCAGCCCCAAAATGTTCCTTCAGCAGGGCGATGAGCAGTTCTTC. Translating gives CASSPKMFLQQGDEQFF.

This rearrangement joins TRBV12-3 or TRBV12-4 to TRBJ2-1; possibly TRBD1 for D (6 bases). V was clipped by 5 bases and J by 6 bases, with 14 bases between them. CDR3 size: 14 residues. For the CDR3, the DNA is TGTGCCAGCAGTCTGGACCAGGGGTTCAATGAGCAGTTCTTC. Encoded protein: CASSLDQGFNEQFF.